One and the same sample provided the 4 T cell receptor beta chains below, sequenced in a study of blood T cells in healthy people across ages. Alongside a J-beta primer mix, a sample-barcoded 5' primer served in a second PCR lasting about 6 to 11 cycles. Via MiXCR, TCRdb re-called the 5' RACE reads, giving one row per CDR3 protein. The data hold over 700,000 distinct CDR3 sequences, with 53% observed a single time. Sequencing input: blood. The receptors here all came from a man older than 75 in good health.

The chain couples TRBV29-1 to TRBJ2-3; TRBD1 aligns across 8 bases. Germline V gene data show CDR1 as SQVTM and CDR2 as ANQGSEA. Germline trimming cut 7 bases from V and 14 bases from J; bases unmatched to any gene: 23. The CDR3 loop spans 15 amino acids. The CDR3 DNA sequence: TGCAGCGCCGAGGGGGGCAGGGGGCCTCACAGAGACGCGTATTTT. Its translation: CSAEGGRGPHRDAYF.

This clonotype was counted a few times. The J gene is TRBJ2-4, the V gene TRBV7-2, with D perhaps assigned TRBD1 or TRBD2 (5 bases each). Germline V lookup: CDR1 SGHTA, CDR2 FQGNSA. This CDR3 spans 15 amino acids. V was clipped by 5 bases and J by 13 bases, with 24 bases between them. The CDR3 loop is CASSLQLAGLGEQYF. DNA of the CDR3: TGTGCCAGCAGCCTGCAGCTCGCCGGATTGGGGGAGCAGTACTTC. Full variable domain (rest looked up from reference TRBV7-2 and TRBJ2-4): GAGVSQSPSNKVTEKGKDVELRCDPISGHTALYWYRQSLGQGLEFLIYFQGNSAPDKSGLPSDRFSAERTGGSVSTLTIQRTQQEDSAVYLCASSLQLAGLGEQYFGAGTRLSVL.

This clonotype appeared many times. V gene TRBV11-2 combines with J gene TRBJ2-6; D may match TRBD1 or TRBD2 (5 bases each). V shed 8 bases and J shed 0 bases, with 14 bases lying between them. Germline V CDR1 and CDR2: SGHAT, FQNNGV. This CDR3 is 16 amino acids long. CDR3 region: CASLHLGTSGANVLTF. The CDR3 DNA follows: TGTGCCAGCCTACACCTAGGGACCTCTGGGGCCAACGTCCTGACTTTC.

The genes are TRBV12-3 or TRBV12-4 and TRBJ2-3, with D maybe TRBD2 (5 bases). V was clipped by 6 bases and J by 5 bases, with 12 bases between them. This CDR3 region has 13 residues. Here the CDR3 reads CASSSLGLDTQYF. The CDR3 nucleotides are TGTGCCAGCAGCAGTCTAGGACTAGATACGCAGTATTTT.